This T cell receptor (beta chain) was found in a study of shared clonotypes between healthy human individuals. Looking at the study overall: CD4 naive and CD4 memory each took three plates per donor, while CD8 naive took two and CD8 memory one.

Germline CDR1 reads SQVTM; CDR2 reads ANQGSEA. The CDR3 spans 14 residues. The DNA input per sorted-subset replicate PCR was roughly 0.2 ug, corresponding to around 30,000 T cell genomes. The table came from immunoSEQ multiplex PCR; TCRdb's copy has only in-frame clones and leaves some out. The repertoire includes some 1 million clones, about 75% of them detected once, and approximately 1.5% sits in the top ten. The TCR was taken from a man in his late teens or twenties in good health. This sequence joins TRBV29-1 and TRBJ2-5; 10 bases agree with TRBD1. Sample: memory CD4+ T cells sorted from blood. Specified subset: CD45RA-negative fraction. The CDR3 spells CGANRQGAGETQYF. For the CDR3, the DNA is TGCGGCGCCAACCGACAGGGGGCGGGTGAGACCCAGTACTTC.